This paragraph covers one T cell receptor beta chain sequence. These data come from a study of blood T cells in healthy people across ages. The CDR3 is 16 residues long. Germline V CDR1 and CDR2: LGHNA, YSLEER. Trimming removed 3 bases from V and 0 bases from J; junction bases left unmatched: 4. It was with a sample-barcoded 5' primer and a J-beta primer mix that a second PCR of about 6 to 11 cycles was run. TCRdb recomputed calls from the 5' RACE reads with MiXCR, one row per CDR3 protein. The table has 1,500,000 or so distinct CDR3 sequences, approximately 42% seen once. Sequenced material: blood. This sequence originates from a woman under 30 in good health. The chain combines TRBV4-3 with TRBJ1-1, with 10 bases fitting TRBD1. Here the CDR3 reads CASSQETGGVNTEAFF. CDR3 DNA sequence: TGCGCCAGCAGCCAGGAGACAGGGGGCGTGAACACTGAAGCTTTCTTT.